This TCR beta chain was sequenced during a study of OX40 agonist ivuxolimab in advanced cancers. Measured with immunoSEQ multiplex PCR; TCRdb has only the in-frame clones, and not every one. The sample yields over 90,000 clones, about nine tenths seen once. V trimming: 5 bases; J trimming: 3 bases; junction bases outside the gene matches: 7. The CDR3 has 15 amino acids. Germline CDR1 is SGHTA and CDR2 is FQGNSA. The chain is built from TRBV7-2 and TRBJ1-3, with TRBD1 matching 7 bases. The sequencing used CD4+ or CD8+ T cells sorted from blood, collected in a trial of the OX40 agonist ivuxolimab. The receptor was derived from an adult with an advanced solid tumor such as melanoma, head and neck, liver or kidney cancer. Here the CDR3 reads CASSAPQGNGNTIYF. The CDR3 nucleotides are TGTGCCAGCAGCGCACCACAGGGGAATGGAAACACCATATATTTT.